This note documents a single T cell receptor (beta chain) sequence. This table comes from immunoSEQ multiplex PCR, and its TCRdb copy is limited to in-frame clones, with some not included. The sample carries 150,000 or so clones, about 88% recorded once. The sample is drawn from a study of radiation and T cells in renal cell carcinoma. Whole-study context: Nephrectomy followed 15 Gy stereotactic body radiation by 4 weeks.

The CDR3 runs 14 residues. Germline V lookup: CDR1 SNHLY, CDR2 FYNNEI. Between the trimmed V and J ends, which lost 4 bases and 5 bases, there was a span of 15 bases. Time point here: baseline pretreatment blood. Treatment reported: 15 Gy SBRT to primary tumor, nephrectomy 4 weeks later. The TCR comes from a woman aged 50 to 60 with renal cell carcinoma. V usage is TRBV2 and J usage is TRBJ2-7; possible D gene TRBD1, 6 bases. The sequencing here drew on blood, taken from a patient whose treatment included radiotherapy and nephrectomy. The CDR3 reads CASSVDRRLDEQYF. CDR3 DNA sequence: TGTGCCAGCAGTGTCGACAGGAGACTTGACGAGCAGTACTTC.